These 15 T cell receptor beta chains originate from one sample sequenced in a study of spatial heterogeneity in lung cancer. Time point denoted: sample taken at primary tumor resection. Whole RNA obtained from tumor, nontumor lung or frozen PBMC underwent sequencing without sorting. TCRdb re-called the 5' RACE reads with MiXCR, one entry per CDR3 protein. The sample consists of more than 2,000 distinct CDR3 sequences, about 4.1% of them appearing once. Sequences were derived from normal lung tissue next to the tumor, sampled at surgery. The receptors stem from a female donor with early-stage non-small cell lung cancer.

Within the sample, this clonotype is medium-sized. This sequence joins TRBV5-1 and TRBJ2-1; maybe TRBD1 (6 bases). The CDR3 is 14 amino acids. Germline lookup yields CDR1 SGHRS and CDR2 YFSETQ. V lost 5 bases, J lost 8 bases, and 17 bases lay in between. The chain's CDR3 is CASSVEGGNHEQFF. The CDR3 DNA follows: TGCGCCAGCAGTGTGGAAGGGGGTAACCATGAGCAGTTCTTC. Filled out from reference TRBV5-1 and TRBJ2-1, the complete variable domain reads KAGVTQTPRYLIKTRGQQVTLSCSPISGHRSVSWYQQTPGQGLQFLFEYFSETQRNKGNFPGRFSGRQFSNSRSEMNVSTLELGDSALYLCASSVEGGNHEQFFGPGTRLTVL.

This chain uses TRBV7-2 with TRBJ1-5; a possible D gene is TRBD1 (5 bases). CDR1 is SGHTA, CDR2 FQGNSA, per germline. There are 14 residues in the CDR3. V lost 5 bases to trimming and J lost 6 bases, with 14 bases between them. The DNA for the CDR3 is TGTGCCAGCAGCACAGGAGTTTGGGGTCAGCCCCAGCATTTT. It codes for CASSTGVWGQPQHF.

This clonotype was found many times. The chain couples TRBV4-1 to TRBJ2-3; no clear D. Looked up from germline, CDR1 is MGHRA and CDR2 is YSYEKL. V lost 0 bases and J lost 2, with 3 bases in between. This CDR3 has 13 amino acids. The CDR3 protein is CASSQDTTDTQYF. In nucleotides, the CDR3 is TGCGCCAGCAGCCAAGATACCACAGATACGCAGTATTTT.

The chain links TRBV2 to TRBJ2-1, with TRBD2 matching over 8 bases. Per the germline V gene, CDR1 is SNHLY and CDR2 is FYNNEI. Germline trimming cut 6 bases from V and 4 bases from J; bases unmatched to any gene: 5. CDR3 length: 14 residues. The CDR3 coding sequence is TGTGCCAGCAGCCGATCTAGCGGGTACAATGAGCAGTTCTTC. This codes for CASSRSSGYNEQFF.

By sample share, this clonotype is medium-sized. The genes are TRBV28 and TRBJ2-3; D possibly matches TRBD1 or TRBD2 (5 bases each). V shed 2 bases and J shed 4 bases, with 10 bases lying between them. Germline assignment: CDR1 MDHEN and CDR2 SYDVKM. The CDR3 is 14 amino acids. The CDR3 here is CASSLDRGPDTQYF. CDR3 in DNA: TGTGCCAGCAGTTTAGATCGGGGCCCAGATACGCAGTATTTT. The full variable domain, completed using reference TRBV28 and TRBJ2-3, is DVKVTQSSRYLVKRTGEKVFLECVQDMDHENMFWYRQDPGLGLRLIYFSYDVKMKEKGDIPEGYSVSREKKERFSLILESASTNQTSMYLCASSLDRGPDTQYFGPGTRLTVL.

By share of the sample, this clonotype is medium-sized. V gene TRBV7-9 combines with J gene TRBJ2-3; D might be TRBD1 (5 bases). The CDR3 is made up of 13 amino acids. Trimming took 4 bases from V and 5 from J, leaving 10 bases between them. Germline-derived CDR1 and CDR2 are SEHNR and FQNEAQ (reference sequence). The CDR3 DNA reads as TGTGCCAGCAGCTCAAGACAGAAAGATACGCAGTATTTT. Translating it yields CASSSRQKDTQYF.

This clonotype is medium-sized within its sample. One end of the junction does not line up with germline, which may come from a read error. This chain's CDR3 is CSVEEIGEQVF. CDR3 bases: TGCAGCGTTGAAGAGATTGGGGAGCAGGTTTTT. V and J are TRBV29-1 and TRBJ1-4; D is undetermined. The germline V gene encodes CDR1 SQVTM and CDR2 ANQGSEA. This CDR3 comprises 11 residues.

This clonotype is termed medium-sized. The CDR3 protein is CATIRAGHNEQFF. The DNA of the CDR3 is TGTGCCACAATTCGAGCGGGACACAATGAGCAGTTCTTC. The gene calls are TRBV28 and TRBJ2-1, with TRBD2 identical over 7 bases. The germline CDR1 and CDR2 sequences are MDHEN and SYDVKM. CDR3 length: 13 amino acids. The trim removed 10 bases at V and 5 bases at J, leaving 8 bases unmatched.

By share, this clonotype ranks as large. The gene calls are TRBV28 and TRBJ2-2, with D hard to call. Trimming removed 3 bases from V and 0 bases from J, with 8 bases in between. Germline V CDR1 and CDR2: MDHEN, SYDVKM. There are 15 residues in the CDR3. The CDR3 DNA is TGTGCCAGCAGTTTGAACACGGCGAACACCGGGGAGCTGTTTTTT. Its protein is CASSLNTANTGELFF. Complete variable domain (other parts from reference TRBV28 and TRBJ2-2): DVKVTQSSRYLVKRTGEKVFLECVQDMDHENMFWYRQDPGLGLRLIYFSYDVKMKEKGDIPEGYSVSREKKERFSLILESASTNQTSMYLCASSLNTANTGELFFGEGSRLTVL.

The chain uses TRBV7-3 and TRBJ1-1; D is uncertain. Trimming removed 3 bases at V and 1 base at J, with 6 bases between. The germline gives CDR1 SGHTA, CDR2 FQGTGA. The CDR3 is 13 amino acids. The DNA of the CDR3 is TGTGCCAGCAGCTTCAGAAGGAACACTGAAGCTTTCTTT. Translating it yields CASSFRRNTEAFF. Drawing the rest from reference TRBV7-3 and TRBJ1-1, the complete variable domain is GAGVSQTPSNKVTEKGKYVELRCDPISGHTALYWYRQSLGQGPEFLIYFQGTGAADDSGLPNDRFFAVRPEGSVSTLKIQRTERGDSAVYLCASSFRRNTEAFFGQGTRLTVV.

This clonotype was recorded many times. For the CDR3, the DNA is TGCGCCAGCAGCTTGGAGGGACCGATTAATGAAAAACTGTTTTTT. It translates to CASSLEGPINEKLFF. The rearrangement joins TRBV5-1 to TRBJ1-4, with D maybe TRBD1 (5 bases). V dropped 0 bases and J dropped 4 bases, with 10 bases sitting between them. Germline assignment: CDR1 SGHRS and CDR2 YFSETQ. CDR3 length: 15 amino acids.

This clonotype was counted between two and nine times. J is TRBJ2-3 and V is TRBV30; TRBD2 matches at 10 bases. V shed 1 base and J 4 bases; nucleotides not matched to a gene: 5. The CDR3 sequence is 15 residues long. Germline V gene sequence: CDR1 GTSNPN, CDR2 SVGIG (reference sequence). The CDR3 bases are TGTGCCTGGAGTGCGAGCGGGGGGGCGTCAGATACGCAGTATTTT. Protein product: CAWSASGGASDTQYF. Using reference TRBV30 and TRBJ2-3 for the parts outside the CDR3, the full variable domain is SQTIHQWPATLVQPVGSPLSLECTVEGTSNPNLYWYRQAAGRGLQLLFYSVGIGQISSEVPQNLSASRPQDRQFILSSKKLLLSDSGFYLCAWSASGGASDTQYFGPGTRLTVL.

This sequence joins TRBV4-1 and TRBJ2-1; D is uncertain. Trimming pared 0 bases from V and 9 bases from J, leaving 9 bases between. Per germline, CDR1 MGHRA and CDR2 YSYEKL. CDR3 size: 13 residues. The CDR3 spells CASSQEVGTEQFF. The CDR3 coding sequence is TGCGCCAGCAGCCAAGAGGTCGGCACTGAGCAGTTCTTC.

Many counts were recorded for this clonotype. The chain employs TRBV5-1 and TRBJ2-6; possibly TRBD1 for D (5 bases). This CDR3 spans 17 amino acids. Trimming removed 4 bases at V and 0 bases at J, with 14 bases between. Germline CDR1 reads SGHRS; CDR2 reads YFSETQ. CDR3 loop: CASSPWGSSSGANVLTF. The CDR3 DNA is TGCGCCAGCAGCCCTTGGGGCTCCAGCTCTGGGGCCAACGTCCTGACTTTC.

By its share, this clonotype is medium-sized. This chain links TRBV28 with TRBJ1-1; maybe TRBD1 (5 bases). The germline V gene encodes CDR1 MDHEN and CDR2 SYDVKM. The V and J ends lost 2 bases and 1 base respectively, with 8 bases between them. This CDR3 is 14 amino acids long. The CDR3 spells CASSLGDRNTEAFF. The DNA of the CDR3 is TGTGCCAGCAGTTTAGGCGACAGGAACACTGAAGCTTTCTTT.